The rows below give T cell receptor beta chains drawn from one sample of a study of immune evolution from preneoplasia to lung adenocarcinoma. Sequencing was performed with immunoSEQ multiplex PCR; in TCRdb, only in-frame clones are kept and a portion is missing. The sample has about 7,900 clones, over 75% seen once. Sequencing input: FFPE adjacent normal lung tissue. Every receptor here comes from a person aged 70 to 79 with lung adenocarcinoma. Both conserved end residues are part of each CDR3. A D gene is named only where the DNA matches it firmly. Clone size appears in some rows only: once, few, many, or a class for an expanded clone.

TGCGCCAGCAGTGAAGGGTCAGACCGTGAGCAGTTCTTC	CASSEGSDREQFF	.	TRBV10-2	TRBJ2-1	.
TGTGCCAACAGCCATTATAGCGGGAGGGCCTACGAGCAGTACTTC	CANSHYSGRAYEQYF	.	TRBV14	TRBJ2-7	TRBD2
TGTGCCAGCAGGCATTATGAGACAGCCACTGAAGCTTTCTTT	CASRHYETATEAFF	once	TRBV5-8	TRBJ1-1	.
TGTGCCAGCAGCTTAGCGTCGGGTTCACCCCTCCACTTT	CASSLASGSPLHF	.	TRBV11-2	TRBJ1-6	.
TGTGCCAGCAGTGAACTTGGGGGTCAGCCCCAGTATTTT	CASSELGGQPQYF	.	TRBV6-1	TRBJ2-3	.
TGCGCCAGCAGCTTGGACACAACTAATGAAAAACTGTTTTTT	CASSLDTTNEKLFF	.	TRBV5-1	TRBJ1-4	.
TGCGCCAGCAGCTTGGAAGGACAGGGGGCGATTTATGGCTACACCTTC	CASSLEGQGAIYGYTF	.	TRBV5-1	TRBJ1-2	TRBD1
TGCGCCAGCAGCTTGGGACTAGCGGGGGGACACGGGGAGCTGTTTTTT	CASSLGLAGGHGELFF	.	TRBV5-1	TRBJ2-2	TRBD2
TGTGCCAGCAGTTCACTAGCCCTCGGCGGGGAGACCCAGTACTTC	CASSSLALGGETQYF	.	TRBV6-6	TRBJ2-5	.
TGTGCCAGCAGCTTAGTCCTAGGGGAGAATGAGCAGTTCTTC	CASSLVLGENEQFF	.	TRBV11-2	TRBJ2-1	.
TGTGCCAGCAGTGTCCCTATGGGCGTCCTGACTTTC	CASSVPMGVLTF	.	TRBV2	TRBJ2-6	.
TGTGCCAGCAGCTTAGGGCGGGGACAGGGACCGCGCACAGATACGCAGTATTTT	CASSLGRGQGPRTDTQYF	once	TRBV7-2	TRBJ2-3	TRBD1
TGTGCCAGCAACTTAGGGCTCCGTGAGGAGACCCAGTACTTC	CASNLGLREETQYF	.	TRBV5-6	TRBJ2-5	.
TGTGCCAGCAGGGAGGGAGGGTCTTCTGAAGCTTTCTTT	CASREGGSSEAFF	once	TRBV2	TRBJ1-1	.
TGTGCCAGTAGTATCGGGACAGATACAAGCACAGATACGCAGTATTTT	CASSIGTDTSTDTQYF	.	TRBV19	TRBJ2-3	TRBD1
TGTGCCAGCAGCAAAGCAGGGGCCACCGGGGAGCTGTTTTTT	CASSKAGATGELFF	.	TRBV6-4	TRBJ2-2	.
TGTGCCAGCATGGGGCCCACGAGTCTCACAGATACGCAGTATTTT	CASMGPTSLTDTQYF	.	TRBV28	TRBJ2-3	.
TGTGCCAGCGCTAAAGTAGCATTTGGAAACACCATATATTTT	CASAKVAFGNTIYF	once	TRBV27	TRBJ1-3	.
TGTGCCAGCACCCAGATCGGGGGCAGTGAAAAACTGTTTTTT	CASTQIGGSEKLFF	.	TRBV28	TRBJ1-4	.
TGTGCCATAGGGGGTCAAGAGACCCAGTACTTC	CAIGGQETQYF	.	TRBV10-3	TRBJ2-5	.
TGTGCCAGCAGCCGTGGTAGGAGGGCCCAAGAGACCCAGTACTTC	CASSRGRRAQETQYF	.	TRBV27	TRBJ2-5	.
TGTGCCAGCAGCGCTACAGGGGAGAATGAGCAGTTCTTC	CASSATGENEQFF	.	TRBV11-1	TRBJ2-1	TRBD1
TGTGCCAGCAGCTTGGCTGACAGAGCTAACTATGGCTACACCTTC	CASSLADRANYGYTF	few	TRBV5-4	TRBJ1-2	.
TGCGCCAGCAGCTTACTAGCGGACACCGGGGAGCTGTTTTTT	CASSLLADTGELFF	.	TRBV5-1	TRBJ2-2	TRBD2
TGTGCCAGCAGTACGGACAGACTAGCTTTCTTT	CASSTDRLAFF	.	TRBV6-6	TRBJ1-1	.
TGTGCCAGCAGCTTGGGAGGGGGTGGCGGGGAGCTGTTTTTT	CASSLGGGGGELFF	.	TRBV7-9	TRBJ2-2	.
TGCGCCAGCAGCCGAGAACCCGGGAAAGGTGGCTACACCTTC	CASSREPGKGGYTF	once	TRBV4-1	TRBJ1-2	.
TGTGCCAGCGAGCTGACAGCGAACACCGGGGAGCTGTTTTTT	CASELTANTGELFF	.	TRBV7-3	TRBJ2-2	.
TGTGCCAGCAGTTCCAGCTCCGGGACAGGGTCCTACGAGCAGTACTTC	CASSSSSGTGSYEQYF	once	TRBV27	TRBJ2-7	TRBD1
TGTGCCAGCAGCAAGGGACAGGGCACCTACGAGCAGTACTTC	CASSKGQGTYEQYF	once	TRBV21-1	TRBJ2-7	.
TGTGCCAGCAGCCCCCGACTAGAACTTAGCACAGATACGCAGTATTTT	CASSPRLELSTDTQYF	.	TRBV7-8	TRBJ2-3	.
TGTGCCAGCTCACCGGGACAGGGCTTCGACGAGCAGTACTTC	CASSPGQGFDEQYF	.	TRBV18	TRBJ2-7	TRBD1
TGTGCCAGCTCACGGGAACAGCACACTGAAGCTTTCTTT	CASSREQHTEAFF	.	TRBV18	TRBJ1-1	.
TGTGCCTGGACTCGGCCCACGAACACTGAAGCTTTCTTT	CAWTRPTNTEAFF	few	TRBV30	TRBJ1-1	.
TGTGCCAGTAGTACTGGGGGGCGTTCTAATGAAAAACTGTTTTTT	CASSTGGRSNEKLFF	.	TRBV19	TRBJ1-4	.
TGCGCCAGCAGAGAGAGGTTGGATGGCTACACCTTC	CASRERLDGYTF	.	TRBV5-1	TRBJ1-2	.
TGTGCCAGCCGGCGCGGGACGGTTAACACCGGGGAGCTGTTTTTT	CASRRGTVNTGELFF	.	TRBV6-5	TRBJ2-2	.
TGTGCCAGCAGCCATCCAGACAGGTACACTGAAGCTTTCTTT	CASSHPDRYTEAFF	medium-sized	TRBV4-2	TRBJ1-1	.
TGTGCCAGCAGCTTTGGCGGGGACGAGAACACTGAAGCTTTCTTT	CASSFGGDENTEAFF	.	TRBV7-9	TRBJ1-1	.
TGTGCCAGCAGTGAGGCCCCTTCCTACAATGAGCAGTTCTTC	CASSEAPSYNEQFF	.	TRBV28	TRBJ2-1	.
TGTGCCAGCAGCTCCGGGTCCACCTACAATGAGCAGTTCTTC	CASSSGSTYNEQFF	.	TRBV6-5	TRBJ2-1	.
TGTGCCAGCAGTTCCCCGAGAGGGACAGGGGGCAATGAGCAGTTCTTC	CASSSPRGTGGNEQFF	.	TRBV28	TRBJ2-1	TRBD1
TGCGCCAGCAGCCCGGAACAGGGACGATGGTATGGCTACACCTTC	CASSPEQGRWYGYTF	.	TRBV5-1	TRBJ1-2	.
TGTGCCAGCAGAAAGACAGGGCGCAATCAGCCCCAGCATTTT	CASRKTGRNQPQHF	few	TRBV6-5	TRBJ1-5	TRBD1
TGTGCCAGCAGTCCCTCAGGACTTTACAATGAGCAGTTCTTC	CASSPSGLYNEQFF	.	TRBV27	TRBJ2-1	.
TGTGCCAGCAGGATCCTGACAGACGTATTT	CASRILTDVF	.	TRBV6-1	TRBJ1-1	.
TGTGCCAGCAGCTTCTCTCCGGGACAGGGGGCGAGAGAGGAAAAACTGTTTTTT	CASSFSPGQGAREEKLFF	.	TRBV7-6	TRBJ1-4	TRBD1
TGTGCCAGCAGTCTACAGGGTGCCTATGGCTACACCTTC	CASSLQGAYGYTF	once	TRBV7-2	TRBJ1-2	.
TGTGCCAGCAGTGAAGCGCGACAGGGGTTCGGAAACACCATATATTTT	CASSEARQGFGNTIYF	.	TRBV2	TRBJ1-3	TRBD1
TGTGCCAGCAGTTTGGGAAGGGTGGAGACCCAGTACTTC	CASSLGRVETQYF	.	TRBV28	TRBJ2-5	.
TGCGCCAGCAGCTTGGCACGGCAGGGGGAAAACTATGGCTACACCTTC	CASSLARQGENYGYTF	.	TRBV5-1	TRBJ1-2	TRBD1
TGTGCCAGCAGCCAAGTGAGAGGGGATGGCTACACCTTC	CASSQVRGDGYTF	.	TRBV4-2	TRBJ1-2	.
TGCGCCAGCAGCCTTCCCCGGGACAGACTGAACACTGAAGCTTTCTTT	CASSLPRDRLNTEAFF	.	TRBV5-1	TRBJ1-1	TRBD1
TGTGCCAGCAGTTGGGGACAGGGGAATTCACCCCTCCACTTT	CASSWGQGNSPLHF	.	TRBV5-6	TRBJ1-6	TRBD1
TGTGCCAGCAGCACCACGGGACGGAACACTGAAGCTTTCTTT	CASSTTGRNTEAFF	few	TRBV5-4	TRBJ1-1	.
TGTGCCAGCAGCGTAGCTCACACTAGCGGGAGGGTTGGGGAGACCCAGTACTTC	CASSVAHTSGRVGETQYF	.	TRBV9	TRBJ2-5	TRBD2
TGTGCCAGCAGCTTAGATTGGGGTAGCAATGGCTACACCTTC	CASSLDWGSNGYTF	.	TRBV11-2	TRBJ1-2	.